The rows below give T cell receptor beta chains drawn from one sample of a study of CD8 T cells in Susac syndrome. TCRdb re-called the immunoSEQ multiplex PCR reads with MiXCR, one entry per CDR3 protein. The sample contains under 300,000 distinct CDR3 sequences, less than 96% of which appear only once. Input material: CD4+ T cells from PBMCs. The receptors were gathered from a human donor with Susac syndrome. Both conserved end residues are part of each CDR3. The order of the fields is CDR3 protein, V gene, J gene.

CDR3aa: CASSARDGTMNTEAFF
v_gene: TRBV9
j_gene: TRBJ1-1

CDR3aa: CASSTSGHEQFF
v_gene: TRBV7-9
j_gene: TRBJ2-1

CDR3aa: CSAGGARWNTEAFF
v_gene: TRBV29-1
j_gene: TRBJ1-1

CDR3aa: CASSRSGGGHGYTF
v_gene: TRBV28
j_gene: TRBJ1-2

CDR3aa: CASSPYSPAEGYTF
v_gene: TRBV16
j_gene: TRBJ1-2

CDR3aa: CASSYRWLAAYEQYF
v_gene: TRBV6-2/TRBV6-3
j_gene: TRBJ2-7

CDR3aa: CASRTTGEERF
v_gene: TRBV28
j_gene: TRBJ2-1

CDR3aa: CASTQWIAGDGGSYEQYF
v_gene: TRBV11-2
j_gene: TRBJ2-7

CDR3aa: CASSQDEAGGAKNIQYF
v_gene: TRBV3-1
j_gene: TRBJ2-4

CDR3aa: CASSFPAYGPRATGELFF
v_gene: TRBV11-2
j_gene: TRBJ2-2

CDR3aa: CASSSRRITSTDTQYF
v_gene: TRBV12-3/TRBV12-4
j_gene: TRBJ2-3

CDR3aa: CASSIRGNTEAFF
v_gene: TRBV19
j_gene: TRBJ1-1

CDR3aa: CASSPTGINQPQHF
v_gene: TRBV9
j_gene: TRBJ1-5

CDR3aa: CASSLALRVGQPQHF
v_gene: TRBV12-3/TRBV12-4
j_gene: TRBJ1-5

CDR3aa: CASSPPPTGGTDTQYF
v_gene: TRBV12-3/TRBV12-4
j_gene: TRBJ2-3

CDR3aa: CSVLGQAVNTEAFF
v_gene: TRBV29-1
j_gene: TRBJ1-1

CDR3aa: CSVGKVMTGDYEQYF
v_gene: TRBV29-1
j_gene: TRBJ2-7

CDR3aa: CSGEGDIQNTEAFF
v_gene: TRBV29-1
j_gene: TRBJ1-1

CDR3aa: CSVFTSGDEQYF
v_gene: TRBV29-1
j_gene: TRBJ2-7

CDR3aa: CSATRQGMIDEQYF
v_gene: TRBV20-1
j_gene: TRBJ2-7

CDR3aa: CSAETGSITDTQYF
v_gene: TRBV20-1
j_gene: TRBJ2-3

CDR3aa: CASSARGGGAGELFF
v_gene: TRBV9
j_gene: TRBJ2-2

CDR3aa: CATSDLQSPTGELFF
v_gene: TRBV24-1
j_gene: TRBJ2-2

CDR3aa: CASSQAGSVEQYF
v_gene: TRBV3-1
j_gene: TRBJ2-7

CDR3aa: CSPRGVGLTGELFF
v_gene: TRBV29-1
j_gene: TRBJ2-2

CDR3aa: CASSYGGSTIYF
v_gene: TRBV6-5
j_gene: TRBJ1-3